Presented here are 11 T cell receptor beta chains from one specimen sequenced in a study of glioma-infiltrating T cells after dendritic cell vaccination (dated by TCRdb to the mid-2010s). The method behind the library was the immunoSEQ multiplex PCR assay. As stored in TCRdb, this immuneACCESS dataset retains in-frame rearrangements with V and J assigned. A fraction of the clones does not appear; measured against another copy, unresolved V genes explain less than half of the discrepancy, and the remainder lacks a known reason. Recorded for this sample are 85,000 to 100,000 clones; 85% of them occurred a single time. About 8.5% of the sample rests with the top ten. The meaning of the sample's time point label: after dendritic cell vaccination, including at tumor progression/relapse. The input for sequencing was blood, taken after dendritic cell vaccination. All receptors come from a human donor with glioblastoma.

The chain has TRBV28 and TRBJ2-2, with 11 bases that match TRBD2. V dropped 6 bases and J dropped 4; count of bases not matched to a gene: 7. This CDR3 comprises 16 residues. Germline V gene lookup returns CDR1 MDHEN and CDR2 SYDVKM. The CDR3 is CASRPIAGGGTGELFF. CDR3 in DNA: TGTGCCAGCAGGCCCATAGCGGGAGGGGGCACCGGGGAGCTGTTTTTT.

The gene calls are TRBV7-3 and TRBJ2-1; 10 bases map to TRBD2. The germline V gene has CDR1 SGHTA and CDR2 FQGTGA. V trimming: 2 bases; J trimming: 6 bases; junction bases outside the gene matches: 4. The CDR3 is 15 amino acids. As DNA, the CDR3 is TGTGCCAGCAGCTTATTGCTAGCGGGAGTCAATGAGCAGTTCTTC. Residues: CASSLLLAGVNEQFF. Full variable domain (remainder filled in from reference TRBV7-3 and TRBJ2-1): GAGVSQTPSNKVTEKGKYVELRCDPISGHTALYWYRQSLGQGPEFLIYFQGTGAADDSGLPNDRFFAVRPEGSVSTLKIQRTERGDSAVYLCASSLLLAGVNEQFFGPGTRLTVL.

V gene TRBV4-2 combines with J gene TRBJ1-5, with D possibly TRBD1 on 6 matching bases. Trimming took off 6 bases at V and 0 bases at J, with 21 bases between the two ends. There are 18 residues in the CDR3. The germline CDR1 and CDR2 sequences are LGHNA and YNFKEQ. This CDR3 is CASSSTQDSHYSNQPQHF. The CDR3 nucleotides are TGTGCCAGCAGTAGCACACAGGACAGCCATTATAGCAATCAGCCCCAGCATTTT.

V and J are TRBV27 and TRBJ1-1, with D possibly matching TRBD1 (5 bases). V was cut by 4 bases and J by 1 base, with 7 bases left in between. This CDR3 contains 13 residues. CDR1 is MNHEY, CDR2 SMNVEV, per germline (reference sequence). CDR3: CASSYGQNTEAFF. CDR3 sequence (DNA): TGTGCCAGCAGTTATGGACAGAACACTGAAGCTTTCTTT.

The chain is built from TRBV29-1 and TRBJ1-2; TRBD1 is a possible D gene (6 bases). V was clipped by 6 bases and J by 2 bases, with 7 bases between them. Per the germline V gene, CDR1 is SQVTM and CDR2 is ANQGSEA. CDR3 length equals 11 residues. The CDR3 region is CSVTGNYGYTF. CDR3 coding DNA: TGCAGCGTCACAGGGAACTATGGCTACACCTTC.

This clone was observed a single time. The rearrangement joins TRBV2 to TRBJ1-5; D ambiguous. CDR3 length: 15 residues. Deletions cut 0 bases from V and 5 bases from J, with 11 bases between. The germline V gene has CDR1 SNHLY and CDR2 FYNNEI. CDR3 sequence: CASSEALSGYQPQHF. CDR3 in DNA: TGTGCCAGCAGTGAAGCCCTAAGCGGGTATCAGCCCCAGCATTTT.

This chain uses TRBV7-9 with TRBJ2-2; 10 bases agree with TRBD1. CDR3 length: 16 residues. V was clipped by 3 bases and J by 3 bases; unmatched bases: 4. Per germline, CDR1 SEHNR and CDR2 FQNEAQ (reference sequence). The CDR3 DNA is TGTGCCAGCAGCTTGAGACAGGGGGCAGACACCGGGGAGCTGTTTTTT. Translating gives CASSLRQGADTGELFF.

This chain uses TRBV5-1 with TRBJ1-1; 8 bases fit TRBD1. CDR3 size: 16 residues. Trimming removed 4 bases from V and 1 base from J; junction bases left unmatched: 9. Germline V gene data show CDR1 as SGHRS and CDR2 as YFSETQ. The chain's CDR3 is CASSLPGTGGNTEAFF. The CDR3 DNA reads as TGCGCCAGCAGCCTACCTGGAACAGGGGGGAACACTGAAGCTTTCTTT.

The gene calls are TRBV7-2 and TRBJ1-2; TRBD1 is a possible D gene (6 bases). V shed 5 bases and J shed 7 bases, with 17 bases lying between them. There are 14 residues in the CDR3. Germline CDR1 SGHTA, CDR2 FQGNSA. CDR3 DNA sequence: TGTGCCAGCAGCCTGCAACAGGGCCAGGGTGGCTACACCTTC. Protein: CASSLQQGQGGYTF.

V and J are TRBV30 and TRBJ2-7; D remains ambiguous. The length of the CDR3 is 12 residues. In germline, CDR1 is GTSNPN, CDR2 SVGIG (reference sequence). Deletions cut 0 bases from V and 4 bases from J, with 7 bases between. CDR3 residues: CAWSVQKYEQYF. The CDR3 nucleotides read TGTGCCTGGAGTGTACAGAAATACGAGCAGTACTTC.

The chain carries TRBV7-2 and TRBJ2-7; 12 bases match TRBD2. Trimming at V came to 1 base and at J to 7 bases, leaving 14 bases not matched to a gene. CDR1 and CDR2 (germline): SGHTA, FQGNSA. The CDR3 covers 18 residues. The CDR3 spells CASSLVSWTSGEGGEQYF. CDR3 DNA: TGTGCCAGCAGCTTAGTATCTTGGACTAGCGGGGAGGGTGGGGAGCAGTACTTC.